Judged by frequency, the clone carrying this TCR beta chain is medium-sized. The antigen is not known. TRB was amplified by touch-down multiplex PCR, primer pools A and B combined. TCRdb processed the multiplex PCR reads again and assigns one entry to each CDR3 protein, with no DNA. The sample totals approximately 1,500 distinct CDR3 sequences. These data belong to a study of T cell clusters in autoimmune cytopenias. About the research overall: Per sample, median TRB depth was about 52,000 reads, yielding a median around 2,400 distinct clonotypes.

Broader study findings: Active autoimmune hepatitis patients had about 3.3-fold fewer exclusive TRB clusters than healthy donors. TRB repertoire shifts in secondary cytopenia and chronic lymphocytic leukemia mostly reflected lymphoma, not autoimmunity.

CDR1 and CDR2 (germline): LNHDA, SQIVND (reference sequence). The CDR3 loop spans 16 amino acids. TRB was amplified from 250 ng of peripheral blood genomic DNA per sample. Sequencing input: peripheral blood. This TCR was recovered from a human donor with an autoimmune cytopenia or autoimmune hepatitis (not recorded which). The chain uses TRBV19 and TRBJ2-5. CDR3 sequence reads: CASSMALGPSRETQYF.